This entry concerns a single T cell receptor beta chain. Its matching antigen is unknown. The data originate from a study of cytotoxic CD8 clonotypes in ibrutinib-treated CLL. Study-wide context: Samples yielded averages of hundreds of thousands of productive templates and over 90,000 productive rearrangements.

Study outcomes and limitations: Clonality rose at ibrutinib response, held steady in sustained remission, and fell toward baseline at progression. Baseline clonality was higher than in age-matched healthy donors and moved in step with circulating CD8+ T-cell counts.

V was pared by 0 bases and J by 5 bases, with 6 bases of the junction left unmatched. CDR1 is SGHDT, CDR2 YYEEEE, per germline. The CDR3 contains 15 residues. Measured with immunoSEQ multiplex PCR; TCRdb has only the in-frame clones, and not every one. This sample has 40,000 or so clones; roughly two thirds occur once, and the top ten carry about 9.5%. This specimen consisted of PBMCs, obtained at disease progression, from a patient treated with ibrutinib. The TCR sequence derives from a human donor with chronic lymphocytic leukemia. The rearrangement joins TRBV5-6 to TRBJ2-3; 7 nucleotides line up with TRBD1. Here the CDR3 DNA reads TGTGCCAGCAGCTTGGGCGACAGGGCGATAGATACGCAGTATTTT. It specifies CASSLGDRAIDTQYF.